These T cell receptor beta chains were read from a single sample in a study of persistence of HIV-infected CD4 T cells. Their antigens remain unidentified. The method was immunoSEQ multiplex PCR; TCRdb's version includes in-frame clones alone and lacks a portion of them. In the table there are tens of thousands of clones, roughly three quarters of which are singletons. The sequences come from CD4+ T cells sorted from PBMCs after roughly 19-hour stimulation, collected from a patient who received antiretroviral therapy. The receptors shown here come from an adult woman with HIV who was CMV-seropositive. Both conserved end residues are part of each CDR3. The order of the fields is V gene, J gene, clone size, D gene, CDR3 DNA, CDR3 protein. D genes are given only for firm matches. Rows give clone size only sometimes, using once, few, many, or a class for an expanded clone.

V gene: TRBV11-3
J gene: TRBJ2-1
clone size: -
D gene: TRBD1
CDR3 DNA: TGTGCCAGCAGCTCGACAGGGAGTATCTACAATGAGCAGTTCTTC
CDR3 protein: CASSSTGSIYNEQFF

V gene: TRBV10-3
J gene: TRBJ1-6
clone size: once
D gene: TRBD1
CDR3 DNA: TGTGCCATCAGAACCGGGACAGATAATTCACCCCTCCACTTT
CDR3 protein: CAIRTGTDNSPLHF

V gene: TRBV5-1
J gene: TRBJ2-1
clone size: few
D gene: -
CDR3 DNA: TGCGCCAGCAGCTTGATACAGGGCTATGGTGAGCAGTTCTTC
CDR3 protein: CASSLIQGYGEQFF

V gene: TRBV5-3
J gene: TRBJ1-2
clone size: -
D gene: -
CDR3 DNA: TGTGCCAGAAGCTTGGGTTCCGGCAATGGCTACACCTTC
CDR3 protein: CARSLGSGNGYTF

V gene: TRBV30
J gene: TRBJ1-3
clone size: -
D gene: -
CDR3 DNA: TGTGCCTGGGAGCCAGCGGCCGCAAGCTCTGGAAACACCATATATTTT
CDR3 protein: CAWEPAAASSGNTIYF

V gene: TRBV5-5
J gene: TRBJ2-7
clone size: -
D gene: TRBD2
CDR3 DNA: TGTGCCAGCAGCTCTACTAGCGGCCAGCACGAGCAGTACTTC
CDR3 protein: CASSSTSGQHEQYF

V gene: TRBV19
J gene: TRBJ2-2
clone size: few
D gene: TRBD2
CDR3 DNA: TGTGCCAGTAATCGGGGGGTAAACACCGGGGAGCTGTTTTTT
CDR3 protein: CASNRGVNTGELFF

V gene: TRBV7-9
J gene: TRBJ2-2
clone size: -
D gene: -
CDR3 DNA: TGTGCCAGCCTTGCACAGGTCCAGAACACCGGGGAGCTGTTTTTT
CDR3 protein: CASLAQVQNTGELFF

V gene: TRBV19
J gene: TRBJ1-2
clone size: -
D gene: TRBD1
CDR3 DNA: TGTGCCAGTAGTCTCCGGACAGGCGCCATCTATGGCTACACCTTC
CDR3 protein: CASSLRTGAIYGYTF

V gene: TRBV6-5
J gene: TRBJ1-2
clone size: -
D gene: TRBD1
CDR3 DNA: TGTGCCAGCAGAGGACAGGATGGCTACACCTTC
CDR3 protein: CASRGQDGYTF

V gene: TRBV19
J gene: TRBJ1-5
clone size: -
D gene: -
CDR3 DNA: TGTGCCAGTAGTATTGGGGGACCCCGCTTACTTCAGCCCCAGCATTTT
CDR3 protein: CASSIGGPRLLQPQHF

V gene: TRBV6-5
J gene: TRBJ1-5
clone size: -
D gene: -
CDR3 DNA: TGTGCCAGCAGTAGTAACAGGGCTGCTCAGCCCCAGCATTTT
CDR3 protein: CASSSNRAAQPQHF

V gene: TRBV6-6
J gene: TRBJ2-3
clone size: -
D gene: -
CDR3 DNA: TGTGCCAGCAGTTACAGGGCCGCAGATACGCAGTATTTT
CDR3 protein: CASSYRAADTQYF

V gene: TRBV6-1
J gene: TRBJ2-5
clone size: -
D gene: -
CDR3 DNA: TGTGCCAGCAGTGAAGCTAGGGCAGGTCAAGAGACCCAGTACTTC
CDR3 protein: CASSEARAGQETQYF

V gene: TRBV19
J gene: TRBJ2-1
clone size: once
D gene: -
CDR3 DNA: TGTGCCAGTAGTATCGGGGAACATGAGCAGTTCTTC
CDR3 protein: CASSIGEHEQFF

V gene: TRBV7-3
J gene: TRBJ1-6
clone size: -
D gene: -
CDR3 DNA: TGTGCCAGCAGCTTAAACCCAAATTCACCCCTCCACTTT
CDR3 protein: CASSLNPNSPLHF

V gene: TRBV3-1/TRBV3-2
J gene: TRBJ1-6
clone size: medium-sized
D gene: TRBD1
CDR3 DNA: TGTGCCAGCAGCCAGACAGGGTTGGGGGATAATTCACCCCTCCACTTT
CDR3 protein: CASSQTGLGDNSPLHF

V gene: TRBV7-3
J gene: TRBJ1-2
clone size: -
D gene: -
CDR3 DNA: TGTGCCAGCAGCTTAACAGGGGGGAAGGATGGCTACACCTTC
CDR3 protein: CASSLTGGKDGYTF

V gene: TRBV7-2
J gene: TRBJ2-1
clone size: -
D gene: TRBD1
CDR3 DNA: TGTGCCAGCAGCTCACGACAGGGGGCCTACAATGAGCAGTTCTTC
CDR3 protein: CASSSRQGAYNEQFF

V gene: TRBV7-6
J gene: TRBJ2-1
clone size: -
D gene: TRBD1
CDR3 DNA: TGTGCCAGCAGCTTACTAGACAGGGGGCAGGATGAGCAGTTCTTC
CDR3 protein: CASSLLDRGQDEQFF

V gene: TRBV28
J gene: TRBJ2-3
clone size: -
D gene: -
CDR3 DNA: TGTGCCAGTTGCGGGGTACGGGATACGCAGTATTTT
CDR3 protein: CASCGVRDTQYF

V gene: TRBV7-8
J gene: TRBJ2-5
clone size: -
D gene: -
CDR3 DNA: TGTGCCAGCAGCTCACGAGGGGGACAATGGACCCAGTACTTC
CDR3 protein: CASSSRGGQWTQYF

V gene: TRBV9
J gene: TRBJ1-1
clone size: -
D gene: TRBD1
CDR3 DNA: TGTGCCAGCAGTGAGAGGGGGCTCCTCCCCGCTGAAGCTTTCTTT
CDR3 protein: CASSERGLLPAEAFF

V gene: TRBV13
J gene: TRBJ1-3
clone size: -
D gene: TRBD1
CDR3 DNA: TGTGCCAGCAGCCGAAGACAGGGAGCTGGAAACACCATATATTTT
CDR3 protein: CASSRRQGAGNTIYF

V gene: TRBV6-5
J gene: TRBJ1-1
clone size: -
D gene: -
CDR3 DNA: TGTGCCAGCAGTTTGCGGGGTGGCACTGAAGCTTTCTTT
CDR3 protein: CASSLRGGTEAFF

V gene: TRBV6-5
J gene: TRBJ1-2
clone size: -
D gene: TRBD1
CDR3 DNA: TGTGCCAGCAGTTCAATGGACAGGGGTAACTATGGCTACACCTTC
CDR3 protein: CASSSMDRGNYGYTF